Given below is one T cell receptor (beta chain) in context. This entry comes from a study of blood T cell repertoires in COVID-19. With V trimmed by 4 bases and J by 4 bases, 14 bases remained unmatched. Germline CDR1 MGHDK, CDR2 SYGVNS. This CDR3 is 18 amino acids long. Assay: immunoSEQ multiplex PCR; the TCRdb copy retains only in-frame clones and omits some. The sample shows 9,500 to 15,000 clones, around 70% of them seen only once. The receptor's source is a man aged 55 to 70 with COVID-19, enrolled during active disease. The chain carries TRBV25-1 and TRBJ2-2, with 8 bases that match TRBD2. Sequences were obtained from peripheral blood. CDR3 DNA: TGTGCCAGCAGTGCCCTTTTTTTCCGGGGGGGCATCACCGGGGAGCTGTTTTTT. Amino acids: CASSALFFRGGITGELFF.